This T cell receptor (beta chain) stems from a study of T-cell reconstitution after alpha-beta-depleted transplantation in children. The library targeted TCRbeta and was prepared with unique molecular identifiers. TCRdb analysed the PCR reads with MiXCR anew, one entry per CDR3 protein. The sample carries about 400,000 distinct CDR3 sequences, 20% recorded once. Trimming stripped 4 bases from V and 4 bases from J, with 15 bases between. Germline V gene data show CDR1 as LGHNA and CDR2 as YSLEER. This CDR3 comprises 15 residues. The gene calls are TRBV4-3 and TRBJ2-3; D remains unclear. This TCR was recovered from a human donor who donated a stem cell graft to a child with acute myeloid leukemia. Sequencing was performed on PBMCs from the stem cell graft donor, taken from the stem cell graft. CDR3 region: CASSPGAAGSDTQYF. The CDR3 coding sequence is TGCGCCAGCAGCCCTGGAGCCGCTGGGTCAGATACGCAGTATTTT.